The rows below give T cell receptor beta chains drawn from one sample of a study of cytomegalovirus exposure and HLA in healthy donors. This table comes from immunoSEQ multiplex PCR, and its TCRdb copy is limited to in-frame clones, with some not included. This sample has tens of thousands of clones, with less than 80% found just once. Input material: PBMCs. These receptors were collected from a boy between 5 and 17 years old in good health and CMV-seropositive. Each CDR3 is given without its conserved first and last residue. For some rows the clone size is stated as once, few or many, or as a class when expanded; others skip it.

TRBJ1-1 few TRBV29-1 SVEGGAEAF
TRBJ2-1 few TRBV11-3 ASSLGRDCNEQF
TRBJ1-2 - TRBV30 AWSVHKNYGYT
TRBJ1-5 - TRBV28 ASSLGAHNQPQH
TRBJ1-2 few TRBV19 ASSTTGPTRGYT
TRBJ2-7 - TRBV2 ASRLRGTPWYEQY
TRBJ2-2 - TRBV9 ASSVDPGRDTGELF
TRBJ2-2 - TRBV5-1 ASSLQGGGELF
TRBJ2-1 - TRBV27 ASSSSGNNEQF
TRBJ1-2 - TRBV2 ASRVRLDRGVYT
TRBJ1-2 few TRBV19 ASSAGRLYGYT
TRBJ2-1 - TRBV5-1 ASSLGGLSYNEQF
TRBJ2-7 - TRBV5-1 ASSATGTGYYEQY
TRBJ1-3 few TRBV10-3 AITPQQGGNTIY
TRBJ1-2 - TRBV27 ASSLSTPSSNYGYT
TRBJ1-1 few TRBV18 ASSPPTSASNTEAF
TRBJ1-5 - TRBV5-1 ASSGRAQPQH
TRBJ2-3 - TRBV4-3 ASSESLARADTQY
TRBJ2-2 - TRBV5-4 ASSIGTGGGELF
TRBJ2-1 - TRBV4-1 ASSHLFRASDYNEQF
TRBJ2-1 few TRBV30 AWTGTIGYNEQF
TRBJ2-5 - TRBV2 ASNRQGWETQY
TRBJ2-1 - TRBV5-1 ASGRRGEVPYNEQF
TRBJ1-1 once TRBV7-2 ASRSTGNTEAF
TRBJ1-4 - TRBV4-2 ASSQGQGEANEKLF
TRBJ2-5 - TRBV6-5 ASRPGQGNQETQY
TRBJ1-1 - TRBV6-5 ASSYYKMNTEAF
TRBJ1-1 - TRBV6-5 ASSFDGSPGTEAF
TRBJ1-2 once TRBV5-8 ASSPIRENYGYP
TRBJ2-7 - TRBV5-1 ASRDGWTGGFDEQY
TRBJ2-3 - TRBV18 ASSPRTQGGGDTQY